The 2 T cell receptor beta chains below come from one sample, sequenced in a study of blood T cell repertoires in COVID-19. Method: immunoSEQ multiplex PCR; TCRdb's copy keeps in-frame clones and lacks some. The sample lists more than 65,000 clones, around 85% seen once, with under 6% in the top ten. Input material: peripheral blood. These TCRs come from a man older than 75 with acute or convalescent COVID-19.

The rearrangement links TRBV5-1 to TRBJ1-2; a possible D gene is TRBD1 (5 bases). The CDR3 covers 14 residues. V was cut by 0 bases and J by 7 bases, with 13 bases left in between. Germline loops: CDR1 SGHRS, CDR2 YFSETQ. In nucleotides, the CDR3 is TGCGCCAGCAGCTTGGAGGGCCAGGGAACTGGCTACACCTTC. Translating it yields CASSLEGQGTGYTF.

V is TRBV6-6 and J is TRBJ2-7; D may be TRBD1 (6 bases). This CDR3 has 14 amino acids. V shed 5 bases and J shed 4 bases, with 15 bases lying between them. CDR1 is MNHNY and CDR2 is SVGAGI in the germline V gene (reference sequence). In DNA, the CDR3 is TGTGCCAGCAGTAGCCAGGGGAAGCAGTACGAGCAGTACTTC. It is translated as CASSSQGKQYEQYF.